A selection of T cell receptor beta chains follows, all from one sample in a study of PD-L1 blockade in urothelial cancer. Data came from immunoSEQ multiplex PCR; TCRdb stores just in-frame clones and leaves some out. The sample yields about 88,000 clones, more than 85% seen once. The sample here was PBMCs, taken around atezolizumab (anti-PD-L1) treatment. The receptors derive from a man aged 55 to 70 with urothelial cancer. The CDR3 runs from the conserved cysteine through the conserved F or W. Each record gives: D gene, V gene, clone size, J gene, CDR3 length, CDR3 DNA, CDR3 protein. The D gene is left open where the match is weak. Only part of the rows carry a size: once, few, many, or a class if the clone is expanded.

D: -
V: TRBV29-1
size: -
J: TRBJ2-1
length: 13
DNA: TGCAGCGTTGAATCCCTGAGGGGGAATGAGCAGTTCTTC
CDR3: CSVESLRGNEQFF

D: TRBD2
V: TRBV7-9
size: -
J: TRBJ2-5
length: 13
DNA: TGTGCCAGCAGCCCAAACCCGTCCCGGGAGGAGGACTTC
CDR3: CASSPNPSREEDF

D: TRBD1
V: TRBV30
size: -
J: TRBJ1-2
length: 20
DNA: TGTGCCTGGAACAGGCCCCCACAGGGGACAGGGACGGAAGCTAACTATGGCTACACCTTC
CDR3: CAWNRPPQGTGTEANYGYTF

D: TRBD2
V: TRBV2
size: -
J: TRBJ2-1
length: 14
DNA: TGTGCCAGCACGCTAGCGGGGGGGGTTGGCGAGCAGTTCTTC
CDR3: CASTLAGGVGEQFF

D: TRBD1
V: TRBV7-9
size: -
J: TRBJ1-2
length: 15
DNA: TGTGCCAGCAGCACAGAGGGACAGGGGGCTAATGGCTACACCTTC
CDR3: CASSTEGQGANGYTF

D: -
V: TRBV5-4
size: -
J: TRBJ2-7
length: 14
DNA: TGTGCCAGCAGCTTGGGGCAGGTTCCTTACGAGCAGTACTTC
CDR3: CASSLGQVPYEQYF

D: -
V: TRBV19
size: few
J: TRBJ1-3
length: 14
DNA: TGTGCCAGTACCGTCGGGTACTCTGGAAACACCATATATTTT
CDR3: CASTVGYSGNTIYF

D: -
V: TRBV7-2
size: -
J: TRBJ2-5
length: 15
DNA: TGTGCCAGCAGCTTAGCGCGGGATTATACGGAGACCCAGTACTTC
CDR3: CASSLARDYTETQYF

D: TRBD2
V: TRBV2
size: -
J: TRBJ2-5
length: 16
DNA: TGTGCCAGCAAGGTAGCGGGGGGAACCAACCAAGAGACCCAGTACTTC
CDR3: CASKVAGGTNQETQYF

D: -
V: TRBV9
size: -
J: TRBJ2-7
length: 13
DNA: TGTGCCAGCAGCGTGCAGGGTTTGGGGGAGCAGTACTTC
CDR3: CASSVQGLGEQYF

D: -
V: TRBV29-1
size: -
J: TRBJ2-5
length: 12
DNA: TGCAGCGTAGGGGACACGGGGGAGACCCAGTACTTC
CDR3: CSVGDTGETQYF

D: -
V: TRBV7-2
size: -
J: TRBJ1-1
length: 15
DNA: TGTGCCAGCAGCTTAATGAGTTCCGGGAACACTGAAGCTTTCTTT
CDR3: CASSLMSSGNTEAFF

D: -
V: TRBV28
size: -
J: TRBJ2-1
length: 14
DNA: TGTGCCTCAAGCTCGGCCGGAGCCTACAATGAGCAGTTCTTC
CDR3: CASSSAGAYNEQFF

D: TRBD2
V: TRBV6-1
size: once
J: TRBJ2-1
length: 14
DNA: TGTGCCAGCACCAAGACTAGCGGGAAGAATGAGCAGTTCTTC
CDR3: CASTKTSGKNEQFF

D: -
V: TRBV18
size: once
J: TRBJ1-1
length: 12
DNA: TGTGCCAGCTCACCACAACAGGGTGCCGCTTTCTTT
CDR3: CASSPQQGAAFF

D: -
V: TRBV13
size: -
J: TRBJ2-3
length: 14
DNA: TGTGCCAGCAGCTTAGGGCAGGCCCATGGTACGCAGTATTTT
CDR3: CASSLGQAHGTQYF

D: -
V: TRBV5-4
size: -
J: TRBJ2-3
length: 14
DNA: TGTGCCAGCAGCTCCTGGACAGGCACAGATACGCAGTATTTT
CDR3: CASSSWTGTDTQYF

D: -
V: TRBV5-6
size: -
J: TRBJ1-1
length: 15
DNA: TGTGCCAGCAGCCCCTTGGCGCGGGGCGACACTGAAGCTTTCTTT
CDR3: CASSPLARGDTEAFF

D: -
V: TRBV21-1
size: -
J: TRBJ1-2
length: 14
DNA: TGTGCCAGCGGGGGACAGGTTACCCTCTATGGCTACACCTTC
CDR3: CASGGQVTLYGYTF

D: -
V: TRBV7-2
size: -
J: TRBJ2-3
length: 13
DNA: TGTGCCAGCAGCTCAGTAAGCACAGATACGCAGTATTTT
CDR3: CASSSVSTDTQYF

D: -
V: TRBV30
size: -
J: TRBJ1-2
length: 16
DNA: TGTGCCTGGAGGTATTCAAGGACAGTCGCTAACTATGGCTACACCTTC
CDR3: CAWRYSRTVANYGYTF

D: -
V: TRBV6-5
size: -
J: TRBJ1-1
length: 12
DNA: TGTGCCAGCAGTTTAGTACAGTCTGAAGCTTTCTTT
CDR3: CASSLVQSEAFF

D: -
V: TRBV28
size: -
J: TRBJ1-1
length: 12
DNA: TGTGCCAGCACTAGGGGATGGACTGAAGCTTTCTTT
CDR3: CASTRGWTEAFF

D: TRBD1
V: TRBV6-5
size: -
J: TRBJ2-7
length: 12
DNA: TGTGCCAGCAGTTACGACAGGGATGAGCAGTACTTC
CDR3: CASSYDRDEQYF

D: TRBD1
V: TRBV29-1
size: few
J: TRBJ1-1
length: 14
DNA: TGCAGCGTTGTGGCGACAGGGGGAAACACTGAAGCTTTCTTT
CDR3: CSVVATGGNTEAFF

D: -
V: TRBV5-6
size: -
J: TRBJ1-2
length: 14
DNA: TGTGCCAGCAGCTTGGTGGCGGGGGAGTATGGCTACACCTTC
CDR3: CASSLVAGEYGYTF

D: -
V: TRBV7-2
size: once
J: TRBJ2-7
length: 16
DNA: TGTGCCAGCAGCTTAGGTCCGGGGGGCCTTCCCTACGAGCAGTACTTC
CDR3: CASSLGPGGLPYEQYF

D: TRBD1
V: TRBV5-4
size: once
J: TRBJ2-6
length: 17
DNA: TGTGCCAGCAGCCGGACAGGGGGAAACTCTGGGGCCAACGTCCTGACTTTC
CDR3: CASSRTGGNSGANVLTF

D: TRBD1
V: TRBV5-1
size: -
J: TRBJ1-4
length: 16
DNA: TGCGCCAGCAGCCCTGGGACAGGGGGCGTCGGTGAAAAACTGTTTTTT
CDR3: CASSPGTGGVGEKLFF

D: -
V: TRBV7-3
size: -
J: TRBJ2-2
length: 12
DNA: TGTGCCAGCAGCCGCGGGGAAGGGGAGCTGTTTTTT
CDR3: CASSRGEGELFF

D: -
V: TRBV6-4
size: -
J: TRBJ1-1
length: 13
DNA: TGTGCCAGCAGTGCCCGCGAGAACACTGAAGCTTTCTTT
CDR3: CASSARENTEAFF

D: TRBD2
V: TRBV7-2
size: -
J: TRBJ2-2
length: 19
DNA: TGTGCCAGCAGCTTAGCCCCCTCGGGACTAGCGGGAGCGGGCGGGGAGCTGTTTTTT
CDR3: CASSLAPSGLAGAGGELFF

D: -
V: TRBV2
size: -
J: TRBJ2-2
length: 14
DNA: TGTGCCAGCAGTGAAAACGGGGTGACCGGGGAGCTGTTTTTT
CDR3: CASSENGVTGELFF

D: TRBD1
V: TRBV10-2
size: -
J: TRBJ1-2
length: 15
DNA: TGCGCCAGCAGTGAGTCATCGGGACAGATATATGGCTACACCTTC
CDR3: CASSESSGQIYGYTF

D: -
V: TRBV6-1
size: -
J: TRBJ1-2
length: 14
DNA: TGTGCCAGCAGTGATAGCACAGACAGCTATGGCTACACCTTC
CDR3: CASSDSTDSYGYTF

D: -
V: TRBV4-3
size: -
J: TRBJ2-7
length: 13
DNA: TGCGCCAGCAGCCCCACCAGGGAATCCGAGCAGTACTTC
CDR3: CASSPTRESEQYF